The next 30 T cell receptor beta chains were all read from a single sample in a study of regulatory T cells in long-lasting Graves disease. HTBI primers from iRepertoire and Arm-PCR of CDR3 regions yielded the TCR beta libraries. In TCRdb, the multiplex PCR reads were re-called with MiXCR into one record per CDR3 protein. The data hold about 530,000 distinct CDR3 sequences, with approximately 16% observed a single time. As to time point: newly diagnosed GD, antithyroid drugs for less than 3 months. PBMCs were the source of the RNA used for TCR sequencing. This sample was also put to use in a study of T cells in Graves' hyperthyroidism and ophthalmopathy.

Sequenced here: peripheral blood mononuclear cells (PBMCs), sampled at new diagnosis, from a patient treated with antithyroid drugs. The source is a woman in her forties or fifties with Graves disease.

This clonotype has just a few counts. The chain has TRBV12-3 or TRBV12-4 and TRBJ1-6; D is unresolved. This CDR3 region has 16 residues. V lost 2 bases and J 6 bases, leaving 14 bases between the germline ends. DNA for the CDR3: TGTGCCAGCAGTTTAAAATCCTCTGCCATTAATTCACCCCTCCACTTT. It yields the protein CASSLKSSAINSPLHF.

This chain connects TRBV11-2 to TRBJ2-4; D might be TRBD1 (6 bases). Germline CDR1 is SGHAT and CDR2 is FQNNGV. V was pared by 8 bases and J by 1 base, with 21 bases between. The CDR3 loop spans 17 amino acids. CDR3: CASHPRGTGTAKNIQYF. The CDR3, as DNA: TGTGCCAGCCACCCAAGGGGGACGGGAACTGCCAAAAACATTCAGTACTTC.

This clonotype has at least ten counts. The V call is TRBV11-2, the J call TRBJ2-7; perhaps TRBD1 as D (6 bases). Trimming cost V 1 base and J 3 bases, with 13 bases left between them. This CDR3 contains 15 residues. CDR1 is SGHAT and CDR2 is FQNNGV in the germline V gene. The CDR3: CASSLVGTGIYEQYF. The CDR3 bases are TGTGCCAGCAGCTTAGTCGGAACAGGGATCTACGAGCAGTACTTC.

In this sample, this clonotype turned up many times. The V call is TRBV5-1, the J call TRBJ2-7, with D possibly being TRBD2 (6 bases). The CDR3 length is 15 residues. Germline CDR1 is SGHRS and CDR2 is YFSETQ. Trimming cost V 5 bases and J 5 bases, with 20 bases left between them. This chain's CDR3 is CASSQGGTGPNEQYF. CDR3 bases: TGCGCCAGCAGTCAGGGAGGAACGGGCCCGAACGAGCAGTACTTC.

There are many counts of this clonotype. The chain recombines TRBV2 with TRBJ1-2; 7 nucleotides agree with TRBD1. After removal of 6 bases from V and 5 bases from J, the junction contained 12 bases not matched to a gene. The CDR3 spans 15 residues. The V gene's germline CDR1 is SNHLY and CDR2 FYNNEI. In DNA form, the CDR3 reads TGTGCCAGCAGCACCGACAGACAGGGACTGTATGGCTACACCTTC. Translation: CASSTDRQGLYGYTF.

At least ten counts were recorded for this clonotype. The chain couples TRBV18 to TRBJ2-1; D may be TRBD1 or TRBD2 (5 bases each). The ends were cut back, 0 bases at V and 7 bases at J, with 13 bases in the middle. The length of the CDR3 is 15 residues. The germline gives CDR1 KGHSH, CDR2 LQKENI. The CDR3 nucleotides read TGTGCCAGCTCACCACCCTCTTCAGGGAGTAATGAGCAGTTCTTC. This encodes CASSPPSSGSNEQFF.

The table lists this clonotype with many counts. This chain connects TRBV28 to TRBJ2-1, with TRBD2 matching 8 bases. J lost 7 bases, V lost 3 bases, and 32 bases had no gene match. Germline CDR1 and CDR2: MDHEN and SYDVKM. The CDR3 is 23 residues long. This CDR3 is CASSLAPGGTWGMPIPRGNEQFF. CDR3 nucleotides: TGTGCCAGCAGTTTGGCACCGGGAGGGACCTGGGGAATGCCCATCCCCCGTGGGAATGAGCAGTTCTTC.

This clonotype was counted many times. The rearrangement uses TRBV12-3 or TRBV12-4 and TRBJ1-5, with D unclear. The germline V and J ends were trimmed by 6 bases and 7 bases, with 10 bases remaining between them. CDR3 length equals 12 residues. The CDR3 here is CASRGSVQPQHF. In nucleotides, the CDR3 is TGTGCCAGCAGGGGGTCGGTGCAGCCCCAGCATTTT.

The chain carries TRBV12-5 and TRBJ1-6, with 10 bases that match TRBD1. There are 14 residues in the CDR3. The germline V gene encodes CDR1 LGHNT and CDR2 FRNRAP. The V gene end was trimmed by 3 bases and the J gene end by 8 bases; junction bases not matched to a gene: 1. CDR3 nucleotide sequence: TGTGCTAGTGGTTTCGGGACAGGGGATTCACCCCTCCACTTT. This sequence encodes CASGFGTGDSPLHF.

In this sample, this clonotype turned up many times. The CDR3 DNA reads as TGTGCCAGCGAGTCACAGGGGGAGACCCAGTACTTC. Translation: CASESQGETQYF. The chain is built from TRBV2 and TRBJ2-5; 7 positions match TRBD1. Germline-derived CDR1 and CDR2 are SNHLY and FYNNEI. The CDR3 totals 12 residues. With V trimmed by 8 bases and J by 5 bases, 5 bases remained unmatched.

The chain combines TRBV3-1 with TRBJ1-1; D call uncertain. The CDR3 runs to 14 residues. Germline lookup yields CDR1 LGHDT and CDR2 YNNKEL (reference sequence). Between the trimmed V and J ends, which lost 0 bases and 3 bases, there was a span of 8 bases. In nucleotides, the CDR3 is TGTGCCAGCAGCCAAGAGCACACGTACACTGAAGCTTTCTTT. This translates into CASSQEHTYTEAFF.

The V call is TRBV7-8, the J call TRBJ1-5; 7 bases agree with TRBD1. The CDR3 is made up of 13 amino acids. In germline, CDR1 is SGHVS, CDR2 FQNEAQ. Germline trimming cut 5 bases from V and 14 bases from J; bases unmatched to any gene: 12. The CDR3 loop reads CASSPGGRDRKHF. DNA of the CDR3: TGTGCCAGCAGCCCGGGGGGACGGGACAGAAAGCATTTT. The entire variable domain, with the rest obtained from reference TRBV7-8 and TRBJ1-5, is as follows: GAGVSQSPRYKVAKRGQDVALRCDPISGHVSLFWYQQALGQGPEFLTYFQNEAQLDKSGLPSDRFFAERPEGSVSTLKIQRTQQEDSAVYLCASSPGGRDRKHFGDGTRLSIL.

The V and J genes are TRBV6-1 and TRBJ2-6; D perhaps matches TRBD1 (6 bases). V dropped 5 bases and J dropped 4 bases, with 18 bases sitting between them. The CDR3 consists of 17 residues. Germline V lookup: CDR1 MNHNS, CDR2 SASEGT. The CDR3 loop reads CASSPTRGSKGANVLTF. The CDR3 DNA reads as TGTGCCAGCAGTCCGACCAGGGGCTCCAAAGGGGCCAACGTCCTGACTTTC.

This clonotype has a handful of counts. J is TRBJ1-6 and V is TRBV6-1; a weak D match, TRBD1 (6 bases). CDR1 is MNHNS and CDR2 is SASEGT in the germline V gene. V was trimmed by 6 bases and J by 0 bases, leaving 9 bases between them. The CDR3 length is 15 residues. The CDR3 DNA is TGTGCCAGCAGAGACAGGAGCTCCTATAATTCACCCCTCCACTTT. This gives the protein CASRDRSSYNSPLHF.

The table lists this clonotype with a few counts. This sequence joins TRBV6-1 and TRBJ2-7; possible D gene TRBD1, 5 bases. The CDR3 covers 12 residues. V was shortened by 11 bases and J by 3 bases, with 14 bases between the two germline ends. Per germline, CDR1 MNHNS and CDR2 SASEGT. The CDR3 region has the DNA TGTGCCGCGAGGCCCACAGGCTACGAGCAGTACTTC. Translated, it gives CAARPTGYEQYF.

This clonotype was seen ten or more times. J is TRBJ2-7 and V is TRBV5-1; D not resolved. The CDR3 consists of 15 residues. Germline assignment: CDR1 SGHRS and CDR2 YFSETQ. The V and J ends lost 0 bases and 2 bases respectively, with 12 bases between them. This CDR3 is CASSLAGQMTYEQYF. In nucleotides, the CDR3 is TGCGCCAGCAGCTTGGCCGGGCAGATGACCTACGAGCAGTACTTC.

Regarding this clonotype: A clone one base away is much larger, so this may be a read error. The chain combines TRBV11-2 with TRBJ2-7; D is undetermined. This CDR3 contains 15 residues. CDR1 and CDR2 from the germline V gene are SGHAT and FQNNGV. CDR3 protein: CANSSSGSSRYEQYF. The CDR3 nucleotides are TGTGCCAACAGCTCCTCGGGCAGTTCGAGGTACGAGCAGTACTTC.

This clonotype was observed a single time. The CDR3 DNA reads TGTGCCAGCAGCTGGACTAGCGGGGCCTCCTACGAGCAGTACTTC. The encoded protein is CASSWTSGASYEQYF. The rearrangement links TRBV11-2 to TRBJ2-7; 12 bases line up with TRBD2. The CDR3 is 15 residues long. Losses at the gene ends were 4 bases for V and 0 bases for J; bases not matched to a gene: 1. In germline, CDR1 is SGHAT, CDR2 FQNNGV.

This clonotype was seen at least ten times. The chain's CDR3 is CASSRTGDINTEAFF. DNA of the CDR3: TGTGCCAGCAGTAGGACAGGGGATATTAACACTGAAGCTTTCTTT. The rearrangement joins TRBV27 to TRBJ1-1, with 9 bases that match TRBD1. The ends lost 5 bases at V and 2 bases at J; junction bases unmatched: 6. The CDR3 runs to 15 residues. The germline CDR1 and CDR2 sequences are MNHEY and SMNVEV (reference sequence).

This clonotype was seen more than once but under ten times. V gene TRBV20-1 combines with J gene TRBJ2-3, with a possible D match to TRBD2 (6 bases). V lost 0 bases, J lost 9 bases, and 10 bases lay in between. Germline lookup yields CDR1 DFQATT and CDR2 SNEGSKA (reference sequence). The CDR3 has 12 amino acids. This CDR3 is CSARDNAGTQYF. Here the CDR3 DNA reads TGCAGTGCTAGAGATAATGCGGGGACGCAGTATTTT.

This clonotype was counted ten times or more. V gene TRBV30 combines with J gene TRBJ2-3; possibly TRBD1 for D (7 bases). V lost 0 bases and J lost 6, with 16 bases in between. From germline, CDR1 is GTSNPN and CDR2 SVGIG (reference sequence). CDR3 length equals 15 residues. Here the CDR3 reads CAWSVPQGGWDTQYF. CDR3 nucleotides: TGTGCCTGGAGTGTACCCCAGGGGGGCTGGGATACGCAGTATTTT. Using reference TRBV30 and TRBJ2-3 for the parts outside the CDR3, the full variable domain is SQTIHQWPATLVQPVGSPLSLECTVEGTSNPNLYWYRQAAGRGLQLLFYSVGIGQISSEVPQNLSASRPQDRQFILSSKKLLLSDSGFYLCAWSVPQGGWDTQYFGPGTRLTVL.

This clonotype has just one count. CDR3 region: CGTGQGVTGELFF. CDR3 sequence (DNA): TGTGGGACGGGACAGGGGGTCACCGGGGAGCTGTTTTTT. This chain connects TRBV28 to TRBJ2-2; TRBD1 agrees at 11 bases. The CDR3 covers 13 residues. CDR1 is MDHEN, CDR2 SYDVKM, per germline.

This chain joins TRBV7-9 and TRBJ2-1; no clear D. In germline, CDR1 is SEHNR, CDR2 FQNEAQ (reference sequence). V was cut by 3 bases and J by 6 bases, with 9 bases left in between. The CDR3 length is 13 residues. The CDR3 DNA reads TGTGCCAGCAGCTTTAGTCCGGCCAATGAGCAGTTCTTC. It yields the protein CASSFSPANEQFF. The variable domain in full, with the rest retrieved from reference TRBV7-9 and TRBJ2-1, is DTGVSQNPRHKITKRGQNVTFRCDPISEHNRLYWYRQTLGQGPEFLTYFQNEAQLEKSRLLSDRFSAERPKGSFSTLEIQRTEQGDSAMYLCASSFSPANEQFFGPGTRLTVL.

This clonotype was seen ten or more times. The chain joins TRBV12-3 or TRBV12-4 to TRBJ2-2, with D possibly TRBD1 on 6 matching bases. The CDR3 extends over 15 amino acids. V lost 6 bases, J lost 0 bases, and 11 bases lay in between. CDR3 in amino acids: CASSSGTPNTGELFF. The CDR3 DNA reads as TGTGCCAGCAGCTCCGGGACACCGAACACCGGGGAGCTGTTTTTT.

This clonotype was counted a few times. The CDR3 DNA is TGTGCCAGCAGCTCCAAAAGGGTAGTCGGGACTAAGAACACCGGGGAGCTGTTTTTT. It yields the protein CASSSKRVVGTKNTGELFF. The gene calls are TRBV7-8 and TRBJ2-2; TRBD2 agrees at 7 bases. The germline V gene encodes CDR1 SGHVS and CDR2 FQNEAQ. CDR3 size: 19 residues. The ends lost 4 bases at V and 1 base at J; junction bases unmatched: 15.

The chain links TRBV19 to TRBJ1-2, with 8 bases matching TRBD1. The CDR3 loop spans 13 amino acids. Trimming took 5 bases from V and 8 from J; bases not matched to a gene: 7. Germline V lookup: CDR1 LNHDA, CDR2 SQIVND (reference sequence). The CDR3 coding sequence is TGTGCCAGTAGTCCCGGACAGGGCTGGGGCTACACCTTC. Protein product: CASSPGQGWGYTF.

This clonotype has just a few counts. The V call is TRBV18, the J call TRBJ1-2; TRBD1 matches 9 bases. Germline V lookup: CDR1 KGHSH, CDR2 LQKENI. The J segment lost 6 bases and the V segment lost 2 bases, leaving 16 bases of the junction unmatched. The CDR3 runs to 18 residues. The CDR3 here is CASSPRTDRGLIWNGYTF. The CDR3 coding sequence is TGTGCCAGCTCACCAAGGACGGACAGGGGATTAATATGGAATGGCTACACCTTC.

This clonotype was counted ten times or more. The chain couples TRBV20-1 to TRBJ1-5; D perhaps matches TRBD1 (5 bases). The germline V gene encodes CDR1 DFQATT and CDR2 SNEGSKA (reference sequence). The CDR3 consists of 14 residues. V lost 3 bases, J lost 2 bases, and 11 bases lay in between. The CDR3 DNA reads TGCAGTGCTAGTTCAGGGCCTCGCAATCAGCCCCAGCATTTT. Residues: CSASSGPRNQPQHF.

CDR3 protein: CAIRDRDSYEQYF. The DNA for the CDR3 is TGTGCCATCAGGGACAGGGATTCCTACGAGCAGTACTTC. The chain recombines TRBV10-3 with TRBJ2-7; 8 nucleotides match TRBD1. Germline V gene lookup returns CDR1 ENHRY and CDR2 SYGVKD. The CDR3 sequence is 13 residues long. V lost 6 bases to trimming and J lost 1 base; unmatched junction nucleotides: 2.

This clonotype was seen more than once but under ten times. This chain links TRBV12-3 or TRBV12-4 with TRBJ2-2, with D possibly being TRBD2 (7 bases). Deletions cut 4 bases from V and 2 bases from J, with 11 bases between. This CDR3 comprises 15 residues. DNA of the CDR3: TGTGCCAGCAGTTCGGCGGGGGCAAACACCGGGGAGCTGTTTTTT. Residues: CASSSAGANTGELFF.